Listed below are T cell receptor beta chains from one sample, sequenced in a study of blood T cell repertoires in COVID-19. Clones were sequenced by immunoSEQ multiplex PCR, and TCRdb holds only the in-frame ones, with some missing. Here the sample spans 90,000 to 150,000 clones, just over 85% being singletons. The sample comprised peripheral blood. These receptors were obtained from a woman aged 45-60 years with active or convalescent COVID-19. Each CDR3 is given with its conserved first and last residue. D genes are given only for firm matches. Rows may omit the clone size; those that give it use once, few, many or a size class.

.	TRBV11-2	TRBJ2-5	.	14	TGTGCCAGCAGCCCTACAGGGTTCCAAGAGACCCAGTACTTC	CASSPTGFQETQYF
TRBD1	TRBV25-1	TRBJ1-2	.	15	TGTGCCAGCAGCCGATTTGACAGGGACATCGGTGGCTACACCTTC	CASSRFDRDIGGYTF
TRBD2	TRBV5-4	TRBJ2-1	.	16	TGTGCCAGCAGCCGGGGGGGATCGAGCTCCTACAATGAGCAGTTCTTC	CASSRGGSSSYNEQFF
TRBD2	TRBV19	TRBJ2-7	.	17	TGTGCCAGTAGTATGCGATCGGGCGGGAGAAACTCCTACGAGCAGTACTTC	CASSMRSGGRNSYEQYF
.	TRBV28	TRBJ2-3	.	15	TGTGCCAGCATTAGGGTCAGGGGACCCACAGATACGCAGTATTTT	CASIRVRGPTDTQYF
TRBD2	TRBV27	TRBJ2-1	.	14	TGTGCCAGCTCACTAGCGGGGGTCTACAATGAGCAGTTCTTC	CASSLAGVYNEQFF
TRBD1	TRBV30	TRBJ1-4	.	15	TGTGCCTGGAGAGCTACAGGGGGTACTAATGAAAAACTGTTTTTT	CAWRATGGTNEKLFF
.	TRBV4-3	TRBJ1-1	.	14	TGCGCCAGCAGCCAGGAGCCAAGGGGCACTGAAGCTTTCTTT	CASSQEPRGTEAFF
.	TRBV6-5	TRBJ1-4	.	12	TGTGCCAGCAGTTACGGCAATGAAAAACTGTTTTTT	CASSYGNEKLFF
.	TRBV3-1/TRBV3-2	TRBJ2-7	.	13	TGTGCCAGCAGCCAAGGGGCAGGGAGGGAGCAGTACTTC	CASSQGAGREQYF
.	TRBV18	TRBJ2-7	once	15	TGTGCCAGCTCACCACTGGAGCGTGTCGGCTACGAGCAGTACTTC	CASSPLERVGYEQYF
TRBD2	TRBV24-1	TRBJ2-2	.	16	TGTGCCACCAGTGAGACCTTTGGCGGGAGGGCCGGGGAGCTGTTTTTT	CATSETFGGRAGELFF
.	TRBV12-3/TRBV12-4	TRBJ1-1	.	12	TGTGCCAGCAGCGGCGGGGGGACTGAAGCTTTCTTT	CASSGGGTEAFF
TRBD2	TRBV10-3	TRBJ2-1	once	15	TGTGCCATTACCGGGACTAGCGGGGTTGGGAATGAGCAGTTCTTC	CAITGTSGVGNEQFF
.	TRBV19	TRBJ2-7	.	16	TGTGCCAGTAGTATAGATCCCTCTAGGAGCTCCTACGAGCAGTACTTC	CASSIDPSRSSYEQYF
.	TRBV6-1	TRBJ2-7	.	15	TGTGCCAGCAGTGAAATCGGGAGCAGCTCCTACGAGCAGTACTTC	CASSEIGSSSYEQYF
TRBD1	TRBV10-3	TRBJ2-7	.	14	TGTGCCATCAGACAGGGGGCCTCCTCCTACGAGCAGTACTTC	CAIRQGASSYEQYF
.	TRBV4-1	TRBJ1-5	few	16	TGCGCCAGCAGCCCCCAACCGGGGGTGACGAATCAGCCCCAGCATTTT	CASSPQPGVTNQPQHF
TRBD2	TRBV5-6	TRBJ2-1	.	15	TGTGCCAGCAGTAGATCCACTAGCGGGAGCAATGAGCAGTTCTTC	CASSRSTSGSNEQFF
TRBD1	TRBV7-9	TRBJ1-4	.	13	TGTGCCAGCAGGGGGACAGCAAATGAAAAACTGTTTTTT	CASRGTANEKLFF
TRBD1	TRBV6-5	TRBJ2-7	once	14	TGTGCCAGCAGTTACTTCCTAACAGGGGGCGAGCAGTACTTC	CASSYFLTGGEQYF
TRBD2	TRBV11-1	TRBJ2-5	.	16	TGTGCCAGCAGTCTAGCGCCGGGACTAGCTCAAGAGACCCAGTACTTC	CASSLAPGLAQETQYF
.	TRBV11-3	TRBJ2-1	.	13	TGTGCCAGCAGCTTATCAAATCCGGGACTCCAGTTCTTC	CASSLSNPGLQFF
TRBD1	TRBV20-1	TRBJ1-6	.	15	TGCAGTGCTAGTGATGGGACAGCGACGAGTTCACCCCTCCACTTT	CSASDGTATSSPLHF
.	TRBV7-3	TRBJ2-1	.	14	TGTGCCAGCAGGTCGAGCGGAATATACAATGAGCAGTTCTTC	CASRSSGIYNEQFF
TRBD1	TRBV27	TRBJ2-7	.	14	TGTGCCAGCAGTTTAAGGACAGGGGTTAGGGAGCAGTACTTC	CASSLRTGVREQYF